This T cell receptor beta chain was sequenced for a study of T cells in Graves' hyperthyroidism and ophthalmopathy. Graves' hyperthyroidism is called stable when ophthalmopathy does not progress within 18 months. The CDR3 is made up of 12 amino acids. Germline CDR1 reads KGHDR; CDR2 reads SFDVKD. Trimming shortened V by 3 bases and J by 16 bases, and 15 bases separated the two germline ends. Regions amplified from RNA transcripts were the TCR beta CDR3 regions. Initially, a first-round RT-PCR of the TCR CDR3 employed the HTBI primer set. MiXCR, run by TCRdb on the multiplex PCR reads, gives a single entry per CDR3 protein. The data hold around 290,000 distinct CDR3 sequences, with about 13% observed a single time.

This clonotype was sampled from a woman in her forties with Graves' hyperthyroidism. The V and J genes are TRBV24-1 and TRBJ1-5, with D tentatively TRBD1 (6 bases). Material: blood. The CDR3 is CATSDGQPQFHF. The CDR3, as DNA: TGTGCCACCAGTGATGGACAGCCCCAATTCCATTTT.